This T cell receptor beta chain was documented in a study of early T cells in non-severe SARS-CoV-2 infection. For the study at large: Alpha and beta chains were unpaired, from unsorted whole-blood bulk RNA. Notes on the study in general: VDJdb-based matching was biased toward anti-spike CD8 responses and missed private and CD4 specificities.

This clonotype has ten or more counts. Its antigen remains unknown. V lost 0 bases and J lost 0, with 12 bases in between. The CDR3 has 18 residues. Germline V gene lookup returns CDR1 LGHDT and CDR2 YNNKEL (reference sequence). In the library, individual cDNA molecules carried attached unique molecular identifiers. TCRdb re-called the 5' RACE reads with MiXCR, one entry per CDR3 protein. The table includes some 96,000 distinct CDR3 sequences, approximately 10% detected once. This chain links TRBV3-1 with TRBJ2-6; D is unresolved. Material: whole blood, obtained at baseline. The receptor's source is an adult who was a healthcare worker with PCR-confirmed SARS-CoV-2 infection or an uninfected control (not recorded which). This CDR3 is CASSQEAGDFSGANVLTF. CDR3 nucleotide sequence: TGTGCCAGCAGCCAAGAAGCAGGAGATTTCTCTGGGGCCAACGTCCTGACTTTC. Variable domain in full (rest from reference TRBV3-1 and TRBJ2-6): DTAVSQTPKYLVTQMGNDKSIKCEQNLGHDTMYWYKQDSKKFLKIMFSYNNKELIINETVPNRFSPKSPDKAHLNLHINSLELGDSAVYFCASSQEAGDFSGANVLTFGAGSRLTVL.